This T cell receptor beta chain was retrieved from a study of cytomegalovirus exposure and HLA in healthy donors. General observations from the study: Earlier analysis found most TCR beta V segments productive about 87% or about 30% of the time. Clonal expansion, a later analysis showed, was greater in HLA-associated TCR beta chains than in equally common others.

Vbeta (60) and Jbeta (13) primers were used in the PCR. The protocol was immunoSEQ multiplex PCR, while the TCRdb copy is restricted to in-frame clones and leaves out a portion. The sample contains around 180,000 clones, around 80% of which appear only once. This clone showed up just a few times. Its antigen is not identified. What was sequenced was PBMCs. This TCR came from a woman between 40 and 55 years old in good health and CMV-seronegative.

CDR3 sequence reads: CASSSVYEQYF. The CDR3 DNA reads as TGTGCCAGCAGCTCCGTCTACGAGCAGTACTTC. This rearrangement joins TRBV7-8 to TRBJ2-7; D gene uncertain. Trimming removed 4 bases from V and 3 bases from J, with 4 bases in between. Germline V gene data show CDR1 as SGHVS and CDR2 as FQNEAQ. The CDR3 contains 11 residues.